Sequencing of this T cell receptor beta chain was carried out in a study of cytomegalovirus exposure and HLA in healthy donors. A multiplex PCR was run with 60 Vbeta primers and 13 Jbeta primers. Repertoires were generated with immunoSEQ multiplex PCR, while TCRdb's copy carries only in-frame clones and drops some. The repertoire table contains approximately 180,000 clones. Germline V gene lookup returns CDR1 SGHRS and CDR2 YFSETQ. V lost 0 bases to trimming and J lost 0 bases, with 8 bases between them. This CDR3 region has 15 residues. V is TRBV5-1 and J is TRBJ2-3, with a weak D call TRBD1 (6 bases). This TCR came from a man aged 30 to 39 in good health and CMV-seronegative. Sample: PBMCs. The CDR3 nucleotides read TGCGCCAGCAGCTTGGGTGGACAGAGCACAGATACGCAGTATTTT. Amino acids: CASSLGGQSTDTQYF.